The clone carrying this T cell receptor beta chain showed up just a few times. The target antigen is unknown. RNA transcripts yielded amplified TCR beta CDR3 regions. First-round RT-PCR targeting the TCR CDR3 was performed with the HTBI primer set. TCRdb re-called the multiplex PCR reads with MiXCR, one entry per CDR3 protein. The data contain about 600,000 distinct CDR3 sequences, around 16% of them singletons. This entry is derived from a study of T cells in Graves' hyperthyroidism and ophthalmopathy. Across the study: Peripheral blood was obtained at initial diagnosis, preceding any treatment.

Findings of the study overall: Ophthalmopathy cases were set apart from stable hyperthyroidism by a 13 V-J model.

Ophthalmopathy cases met thresholds of Clinical Activity Score at least 3, NOSPECS grade at least 4 and duration under 3 months. Uncontrolled infection, other autoimmune disease, pregnancy or lactation excluded patients. Per germline, CDR1 SGHTA and CDR2 FQGNSA. The CDR3 totals 16 residues. V lost 3 bases to trimming and J lost 0 bases, with 12 bases between them. This clonotype was obtained from a woman in her thirties or forties with Graves' ophthalmopathy. The sample was blood. V gene TRBV7-2 combines with J gene TRBJ1-5, with D possibly being TRBD1 (5 bases). This CDR3 is CASSFTGTHSNQPQHF. CDR3 coding DNA: TGTGCCAGCAGCTTTACCGGGACCCATAGCAATCAGCCCCAGCATTTT. The full variable domain, with the rest looked up from reference TRBV7-2 and TRBJ1-5, is GAGVSQSPSNKVTEKGKDVELRCDPISGHTALYWYRQSLGQGLEFLIYFQGNSAPDKSGLPSDRFSAERTGGSVSTLTIQRTQQEDSAVYLCASSFTGTHSNQPQHFGDGTRLSIL.